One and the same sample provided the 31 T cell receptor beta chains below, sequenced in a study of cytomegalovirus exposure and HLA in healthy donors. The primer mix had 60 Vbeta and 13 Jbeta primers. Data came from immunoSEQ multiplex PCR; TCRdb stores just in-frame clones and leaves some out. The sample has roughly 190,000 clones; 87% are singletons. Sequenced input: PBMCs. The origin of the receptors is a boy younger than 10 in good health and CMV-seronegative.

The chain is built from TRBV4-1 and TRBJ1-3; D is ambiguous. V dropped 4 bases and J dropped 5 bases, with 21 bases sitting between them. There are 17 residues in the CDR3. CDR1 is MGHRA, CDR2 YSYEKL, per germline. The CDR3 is CASSPPLLTSSRNTIYF. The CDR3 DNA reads TGCGCCAGCAGCCCACCGCTCCTCACATCAAGTCGAAACACCATATATTTT.

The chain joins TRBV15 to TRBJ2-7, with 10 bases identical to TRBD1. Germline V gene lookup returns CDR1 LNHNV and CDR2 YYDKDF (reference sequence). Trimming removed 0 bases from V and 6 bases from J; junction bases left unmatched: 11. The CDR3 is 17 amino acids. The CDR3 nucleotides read TGTGCCACCAGCAGAGACCGAGGGACAGGGGCCCCTCTCGAGCAGTACTTC. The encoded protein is CATSRDRGTGAPLEQYF.

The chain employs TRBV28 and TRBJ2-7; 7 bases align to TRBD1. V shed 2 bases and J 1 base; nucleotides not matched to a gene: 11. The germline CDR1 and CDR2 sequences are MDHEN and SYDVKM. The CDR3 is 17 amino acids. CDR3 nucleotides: TGTGCCAGCAGTTTAACCGCTCGGGACAGCGCATCCTACGAGCAGTACTTC. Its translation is CASSLTARDSASYEQYF.

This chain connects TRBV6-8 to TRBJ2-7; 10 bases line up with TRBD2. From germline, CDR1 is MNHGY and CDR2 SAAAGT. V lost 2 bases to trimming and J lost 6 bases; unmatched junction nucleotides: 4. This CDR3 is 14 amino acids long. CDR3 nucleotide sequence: TGTGCCAGCAGTTACCTAGCGGGAGACCCCGAGCAGTACTTC. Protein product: CASSYLAGDPEQYF.

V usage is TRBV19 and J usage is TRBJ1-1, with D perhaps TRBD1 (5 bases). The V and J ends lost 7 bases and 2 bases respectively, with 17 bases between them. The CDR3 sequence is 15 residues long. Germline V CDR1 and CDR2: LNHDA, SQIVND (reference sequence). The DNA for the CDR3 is TGTGCCAGTACCTCTGGGGGGGGAATTAACACTGAAGCTTTCTTT. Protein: CASTSGGGINTEAFF.

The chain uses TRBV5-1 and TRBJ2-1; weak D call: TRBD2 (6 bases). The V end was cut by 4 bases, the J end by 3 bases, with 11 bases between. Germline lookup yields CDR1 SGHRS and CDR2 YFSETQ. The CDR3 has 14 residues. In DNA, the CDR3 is TGCGCCAGCAGCCTAGGGGACTTCTACAATGAGCAGTTCTTC. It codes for CASSLGDFYNEQFF.

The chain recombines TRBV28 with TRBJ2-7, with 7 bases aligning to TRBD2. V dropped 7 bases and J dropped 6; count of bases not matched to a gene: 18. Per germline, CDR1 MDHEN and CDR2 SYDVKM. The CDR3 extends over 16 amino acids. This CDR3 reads CASTPAGGGYPAEQYF. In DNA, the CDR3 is TGTGCCAGCACCCCGGCTGGGGGGGGATACCCGGCCGAGCAGTACTTC.

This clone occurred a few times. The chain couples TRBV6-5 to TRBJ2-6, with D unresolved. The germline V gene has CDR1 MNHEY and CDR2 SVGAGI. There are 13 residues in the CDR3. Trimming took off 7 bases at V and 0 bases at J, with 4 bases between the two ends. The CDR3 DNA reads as TGTGCCAGCAAGCGCTCTGGGGCCAACGTCCTGACTTTC. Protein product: CASKRSGANVLTF.

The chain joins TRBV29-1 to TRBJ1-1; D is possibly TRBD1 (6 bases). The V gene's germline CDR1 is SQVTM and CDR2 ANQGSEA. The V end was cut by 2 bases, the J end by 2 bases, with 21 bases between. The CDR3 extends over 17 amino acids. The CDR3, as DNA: TGCAGCGTTGAAATACCCACTACGGGACACCTAAACACTGAAGCTTTCTTT. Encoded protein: CSVEIPTTGHLNTEAFF.

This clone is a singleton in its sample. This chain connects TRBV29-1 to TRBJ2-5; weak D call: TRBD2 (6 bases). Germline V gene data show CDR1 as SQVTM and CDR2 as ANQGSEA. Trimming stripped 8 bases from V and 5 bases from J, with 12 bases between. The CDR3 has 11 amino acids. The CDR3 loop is CSFESGETQYF. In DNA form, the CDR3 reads TGCAGCTTCGAGAGCGGGGAGACCCAGTACTTC.

As DNA, the CDR3 is TGCGCCAGCAGCCCCGGGGTAAAGCCCTACGAGCAGTACTTC. This codes for CASSPGVKPYEQYF. The rearrangement links TRBV5-1 to TRBJ2-5, with a weak D call TRBD2 (5 bases). TRBJ2-7 explains the end of the DNA better; the J call may be wrong. In germline, CDR1 is SGHRS, CDR2 YFSETQ. The CDR3 totals 14 residues.

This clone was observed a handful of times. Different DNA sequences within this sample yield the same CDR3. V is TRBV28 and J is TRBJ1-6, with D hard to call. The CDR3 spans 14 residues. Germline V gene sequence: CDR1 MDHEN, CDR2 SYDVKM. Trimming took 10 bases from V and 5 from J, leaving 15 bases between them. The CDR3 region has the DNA TGTGCCATCGCAGGCCGAGTGAATAATTCACCCCTCCACTTT. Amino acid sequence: CAIAGRVNNSPLHF. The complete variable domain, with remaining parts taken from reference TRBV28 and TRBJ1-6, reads DVKVTQSSRYLVKRTGEKVFLECVQDMDHENMFWYRQDPGLGLRLIYFSYDVKMKEKGDIPEGYSVSREKKERFSLILESASTNQTSMYLCAIAGRVNNSPLHFGNGTRLTVT.

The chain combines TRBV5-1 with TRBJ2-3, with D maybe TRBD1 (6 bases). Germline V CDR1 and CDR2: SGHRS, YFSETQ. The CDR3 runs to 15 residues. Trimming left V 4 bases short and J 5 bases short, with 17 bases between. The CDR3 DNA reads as TGCGCCAGCAGCCGGGACAAAGCTGGGCAAGATACGCAGTATTTT. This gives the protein CASSRDKAGQDTQYF. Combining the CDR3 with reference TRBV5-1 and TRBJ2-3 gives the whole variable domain KAGVTQTPRYLIKTRGQQVTLSCSPISGHRSVSWYQQTPGQGLQFLFEYFSETQRNKGNFPGRFSGRQFSNSRSEMNVSTLELGDSALYLCASSRDKAGQDTQYFGPGTRLTVL.

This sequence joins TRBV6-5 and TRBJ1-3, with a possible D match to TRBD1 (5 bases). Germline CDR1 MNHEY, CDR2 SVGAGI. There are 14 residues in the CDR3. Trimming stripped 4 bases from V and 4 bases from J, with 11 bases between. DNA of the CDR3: TGTGCCAGCAGTTTAACGACAGCGGGAAACACCATATATTTT. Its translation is CASSLTTAGNTIYF.

For the CDR3, the DNA is TGTGCCAGTAGTCTCACGACAGGGGGCACAGATACGCAGTATTTT. Translation gives CASSLTTGGTDTQYF. The chain has TRBV19 and TRBJ2-3, with 8 positions matching TRBD1. V trimming: 5 bases; J trimming: 1 base; junction bases outside the gene matches: 5. The CDR3 loop spans 15 amino acids. Germline assignment: CDR1 LNHDA and CDR2 SQIVND (reference sequence).

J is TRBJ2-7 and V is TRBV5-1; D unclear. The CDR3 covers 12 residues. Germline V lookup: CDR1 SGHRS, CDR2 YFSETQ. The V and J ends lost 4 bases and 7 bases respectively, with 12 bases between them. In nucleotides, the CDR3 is TGCGCCAGCAGCCAAACTACCCTGGAGCAGTACTTC. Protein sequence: CASSQTTLEQYF.

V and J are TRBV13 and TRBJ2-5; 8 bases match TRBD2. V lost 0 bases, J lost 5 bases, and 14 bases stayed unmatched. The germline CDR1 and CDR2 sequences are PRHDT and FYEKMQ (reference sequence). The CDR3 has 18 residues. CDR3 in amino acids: CASSLGLIGGGPSETQYF. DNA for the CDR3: TGTGCCAGCAGCTTAGGCCTAATCGGCGGGGGGCCTAGCGAGACCCAGTACTTC. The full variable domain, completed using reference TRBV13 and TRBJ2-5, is AAGVIQSPRHLIKEKRETATLKCYPIPRHDTVYWYQQGPGQDPQFLISFYEKMQSDKGSIPDRFSAQQFSDYHSELNMSSLELGDSALYFCASSLGLIGGGPSETQYFGPGTRLLVL.

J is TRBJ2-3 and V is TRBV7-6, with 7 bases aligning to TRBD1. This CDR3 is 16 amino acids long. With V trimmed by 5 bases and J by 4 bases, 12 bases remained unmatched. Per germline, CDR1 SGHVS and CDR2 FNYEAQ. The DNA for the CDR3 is TGTGCCAGCAGCCCCATGGGTGAGGGGGCGGCAGATACGCAGTATTTT. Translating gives CASSPMGEGAADTQYF.

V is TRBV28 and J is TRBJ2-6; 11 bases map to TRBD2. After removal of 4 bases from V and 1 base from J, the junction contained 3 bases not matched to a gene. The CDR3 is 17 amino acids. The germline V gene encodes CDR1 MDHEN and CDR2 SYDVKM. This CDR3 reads CASSSTSGSSGANVLTF. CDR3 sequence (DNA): TGTGCCAGCAGTTCAACTAGCGGGAGTTCTGGGGCCAACGTCCTGACTTTC. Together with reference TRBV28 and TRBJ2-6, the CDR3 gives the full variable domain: DVKVTQSSRYLVKRTGEKVFLECVQDMDHENMFWYRQDPGLGLRLIYFSYDVKMKEKGDIPEGYSVSREKKERFSLILESASTNQTSMYLCASSSTSGSSGANVLTFGAGSRLTVL.

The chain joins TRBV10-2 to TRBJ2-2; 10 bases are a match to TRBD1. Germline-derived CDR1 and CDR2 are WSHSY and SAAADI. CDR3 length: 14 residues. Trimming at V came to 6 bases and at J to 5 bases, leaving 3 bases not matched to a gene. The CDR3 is CASSGTGETGELFF. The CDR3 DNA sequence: TGCGCCAGCAGCGGGACAGGGGAGACCGGGGAGCTGTTTTTT.

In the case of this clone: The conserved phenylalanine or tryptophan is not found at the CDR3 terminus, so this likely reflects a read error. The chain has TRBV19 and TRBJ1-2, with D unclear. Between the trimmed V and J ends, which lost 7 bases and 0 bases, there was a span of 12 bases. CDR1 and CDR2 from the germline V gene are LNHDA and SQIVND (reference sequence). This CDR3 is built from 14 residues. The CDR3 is CASNSIDPNYGYTL. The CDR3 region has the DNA TGTGCCAGTAACTCAATCGACCCTAACTATGGCTACACCCTC.

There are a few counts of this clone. The CDR3 DNA is TGTGCCAGCAGGACAGCTAATGAAAAACTGTTTTTT. Protein: CASRTANEKLFF. V gene TRBV11-2 combines with J gene TRBJ1-4, with TRBD1 as a possible D gene (5 bases). The CDR3 is 12 amino acids. The germline CDR1 and CDR2 sequences are SGHAT and FQNNGV. V lost 6 bases to trimming and J lost 3 bases, with 5 bases between them.

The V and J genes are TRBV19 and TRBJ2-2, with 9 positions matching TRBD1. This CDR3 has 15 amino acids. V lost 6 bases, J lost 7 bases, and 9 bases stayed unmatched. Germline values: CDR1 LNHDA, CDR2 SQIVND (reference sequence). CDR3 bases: TGTGCCAGTAGCACACAGGGGGCAAAGGGCGGGGAGCTGTTTTTT. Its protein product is CASSTQGAKGGELFF.

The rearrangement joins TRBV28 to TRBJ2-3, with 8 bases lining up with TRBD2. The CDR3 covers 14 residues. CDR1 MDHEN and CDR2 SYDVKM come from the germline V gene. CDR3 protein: CVVEAGGITDTQYF. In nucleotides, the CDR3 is TGTGTTGTTGAGGCGGGGGGAATCACAGATACGCAGTATTTT.

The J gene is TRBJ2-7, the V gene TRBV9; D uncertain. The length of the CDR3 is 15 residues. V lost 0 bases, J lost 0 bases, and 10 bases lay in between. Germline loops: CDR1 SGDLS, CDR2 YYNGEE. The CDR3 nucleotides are TGTGCCAGCAGCGTAGGTCCTGCAGTCTCCTACGAGCAGTACTTC. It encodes CASSVGPAVSYEQYF.

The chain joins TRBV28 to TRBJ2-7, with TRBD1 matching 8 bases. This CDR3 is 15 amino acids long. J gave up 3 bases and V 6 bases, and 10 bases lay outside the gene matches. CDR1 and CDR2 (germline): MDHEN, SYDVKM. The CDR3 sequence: CASSPLPDRGYEQYF. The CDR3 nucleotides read TGTGCCAGCAGCCCTCTACCCGACAGGGGCTACGAGCAGTACTTC.

CDR3 sequence reads: CSVPGDRDFGYTF. The CDR3, as DNA: TGCAGCGTTCCCGGGGACAGGGACTTTGGCTACACCTTC. The V gene is TRBV29-1, the J gene TRBJ1-2; 9 nucleotides match TRBD1. J gave up 7 bases and V 5 bases, and 8 bases lay outside the gene matches. Germline lookup yields CDR1 SQVTM and CDR2 ANQGSEA. The CDR3 is 13 amino acids.

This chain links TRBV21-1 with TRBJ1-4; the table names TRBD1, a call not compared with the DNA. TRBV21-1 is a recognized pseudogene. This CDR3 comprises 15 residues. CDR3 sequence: CASSKETGFDEKLFF. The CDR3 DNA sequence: TGTGCCAGCAGCAAAGAGACAGGGTTTGATGAAAAACTGTTTTTT.

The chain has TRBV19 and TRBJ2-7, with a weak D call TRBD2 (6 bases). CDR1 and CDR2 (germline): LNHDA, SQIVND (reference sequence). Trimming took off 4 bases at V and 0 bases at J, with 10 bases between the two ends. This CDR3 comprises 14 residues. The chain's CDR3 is CASSRRAGSYEQYF. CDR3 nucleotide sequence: TGTGCCAGTAGTAGGAGGGCAGGCTCCTACGAGCAGTACTTC.

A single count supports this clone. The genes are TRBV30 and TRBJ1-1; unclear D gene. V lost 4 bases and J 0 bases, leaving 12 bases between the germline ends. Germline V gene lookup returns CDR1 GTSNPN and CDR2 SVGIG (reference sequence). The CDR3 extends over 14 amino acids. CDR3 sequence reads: CAWNSAFMNTEAFF. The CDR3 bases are TGTGCCTGGAACTCCGCGTTTATGAACACTGAAGCTTTCTTT.

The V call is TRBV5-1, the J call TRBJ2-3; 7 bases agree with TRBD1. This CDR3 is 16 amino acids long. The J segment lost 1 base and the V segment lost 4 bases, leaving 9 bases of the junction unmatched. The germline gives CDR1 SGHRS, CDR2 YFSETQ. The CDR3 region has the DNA TGCGCCAGCAGCAGGGACAGAACCAGGGGCACAGATACGCAGTATTTT. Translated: CASSRDRTRGTDTQYF. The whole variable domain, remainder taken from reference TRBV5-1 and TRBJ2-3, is KAGVTQTPRYLIKTRGQQVTLSCSPISGHRSVSWYQQTPGQGLQFLFEYFSETQRNKGNFPGRFSGRQFSNSRSEMNVSTLELGDSALYLCASSRDRTRGTDTQYFGPGTRLTVL.